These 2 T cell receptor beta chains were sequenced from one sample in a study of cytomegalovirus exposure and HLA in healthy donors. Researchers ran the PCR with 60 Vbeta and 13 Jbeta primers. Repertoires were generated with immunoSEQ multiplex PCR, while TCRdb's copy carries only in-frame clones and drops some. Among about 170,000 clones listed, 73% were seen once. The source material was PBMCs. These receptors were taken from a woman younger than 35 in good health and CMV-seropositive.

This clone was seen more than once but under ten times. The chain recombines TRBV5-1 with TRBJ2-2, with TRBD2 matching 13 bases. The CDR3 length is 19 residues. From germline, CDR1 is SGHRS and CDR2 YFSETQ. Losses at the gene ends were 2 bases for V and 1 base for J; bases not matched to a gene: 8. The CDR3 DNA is TGCGCCAGCAGCTTTACGACCCGGACTAGCGGGGGGAACACCGGGGAGCTGTTTTTT. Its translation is CASSFTTRTSGGNTGELFF.

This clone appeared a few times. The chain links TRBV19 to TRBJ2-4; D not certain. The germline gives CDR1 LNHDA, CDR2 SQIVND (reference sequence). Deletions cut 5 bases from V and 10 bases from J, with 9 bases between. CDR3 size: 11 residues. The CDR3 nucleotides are TGTGCCAGTAGTTCGAGTGCGATTCAGTACTTC. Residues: CASSSSAIQYF.